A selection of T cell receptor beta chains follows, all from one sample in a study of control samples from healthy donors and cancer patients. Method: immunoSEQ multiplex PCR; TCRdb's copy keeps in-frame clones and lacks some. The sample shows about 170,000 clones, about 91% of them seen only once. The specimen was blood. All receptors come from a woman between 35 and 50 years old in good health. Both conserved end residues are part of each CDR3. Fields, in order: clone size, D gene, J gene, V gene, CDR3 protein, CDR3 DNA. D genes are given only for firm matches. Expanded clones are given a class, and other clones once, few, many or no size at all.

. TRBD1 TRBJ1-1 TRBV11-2 CASSSWDRDEHCEAFF TGTGCCAGCAGCTCCTGGGACAGGGACGAACACTGTGAAGCTTTCTTT
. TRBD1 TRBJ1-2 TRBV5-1 CASSLGDRGYGYTF TGCGCCAGCAGCTTGGGGGACAGGGGATATGGCTACACCTTC
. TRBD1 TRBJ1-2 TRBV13 CTTEDRAYGYTF TGCACAACGGAGGACAGGGCGTATGGCTACACCTTC
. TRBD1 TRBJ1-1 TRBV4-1 CASSQEGQVNTEAFF TGCGCCAGCAGCCAAGAAGGACAGGTGAACACTGAAGCTTTCTTT
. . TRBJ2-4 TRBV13 CASSPGRWLNIQYF TGTGCCAGTAGCCCCGGGCGGTGGCTAAACATTCAGTACTTC
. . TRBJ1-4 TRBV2 CAGRQNFLPRTNEKLFF TGTGCCGGCCGACAGAATTTCCTACCTAGGACTAATGAAAAACTGTTTTTT
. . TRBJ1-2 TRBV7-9 CASSLDQNLGHGYTF TGTGCCAGCAGCTTAGACCAGAACCTGGGGCATGGCTACACCTTC
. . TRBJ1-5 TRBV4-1 CASSQGLGGEPQHF TGCGCCAGCAGCCAGGGACTAGGGGGGGAGCCCCAGCATTTT
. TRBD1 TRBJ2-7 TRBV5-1 CASSPKGGIPGEQYF TGCGCCAGCAGCCCCAAAGGGGGCATCCCGGGGGAGCAGTACTTC
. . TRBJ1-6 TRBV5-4 CASSFSGVGSPLHF TGTGCCAGCAGCTTCTCAGGGGTCGGATCACCCCTCCACTTT
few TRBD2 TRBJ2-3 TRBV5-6 CASSQGLAGSTDTQYF TGTGCCAGCAGCCAGGGACTAGCGGGGTCCACAGATACGCAGTATTTT
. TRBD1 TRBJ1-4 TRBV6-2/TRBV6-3 CASSSPGQATEKLFF TGTGCCAGCAGTTCTCCGGGACAGGCGACTGAAAAACTGTTTTTT
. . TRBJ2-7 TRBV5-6 CASSFSGYPYEQYF TGTGCCAGCAGCTTTTCGGGGTACCCCTACGAGCAGTACTTC
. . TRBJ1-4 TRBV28 CASIKKGRDNEKLFF TGTGCCAGCATCAAAAAGGGGAGAGATAATGAAAAACTGTTTTTT
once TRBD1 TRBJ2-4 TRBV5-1 CASSLDKGAMDIQYF TGCGCCAGCAGCTTGGATAAGGGGGCGATGGACATTCAGTACTTC
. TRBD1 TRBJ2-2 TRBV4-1 CASSHAPGTETNTGELFF TGCGCCAGCAGCCATGCGCCCGGGACAGAAACGAACACCGGGGAGCTGTTTTTT
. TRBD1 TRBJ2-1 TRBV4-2 CASSHTRTGSDNEQFF TGTGCCAGCAGCCACACTCGGACAGGGAGCGACAATGAGCAGTTCTTC
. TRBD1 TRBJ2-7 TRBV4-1 CASSQEIPGQRTSYEQYF TGCGCCAGCAGCCAAGAAATCCCGGGACAGCGGACCTCCTACGAGCAGTACTTC
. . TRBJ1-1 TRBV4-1 CASSQETEMNTEAFF TGCGCCAGCAGCCAAGAAACAGAAATGAACACTGAAGCTTTCTTT
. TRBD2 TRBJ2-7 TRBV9 CASSPPGGSYGEQYF TGTGCCAGCAGCCCCCCGGGGGGATCGTACGGAGAGCAGTACTTC
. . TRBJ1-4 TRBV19 CASTDTYSPTNEKLFF TGTGCCAGTACAGACACCTACTCACCAACTAATGAAAAACTGTTTTTT
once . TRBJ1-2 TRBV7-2 CASSPPSRGDGYTF TGTGCCAGCAGCCCTCCTTCCAGGGGAGATGGCTACACCTTC
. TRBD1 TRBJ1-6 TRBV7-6 CASSNHDRVSSPLHF TGTGCCAGCAGCAATCACGACAGGGTTAGTTCACCCCTCCACTTT
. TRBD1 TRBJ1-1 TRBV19 CASQGGTGHTEAFF TGTGCCAGCCAGGGGGGGACAGGGCACACTGAAGCTTTCTTT
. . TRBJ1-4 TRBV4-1 CASSQVGSDGKLFF TGCGCCAGCAGCCAAGTCGGGAGCGACGGAAAACTGTTTTTT
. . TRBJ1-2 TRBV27 CASSFRGEYGYTF TGTGCCAGCAGTTTTAGGGGGGAGTATGGCTACACCTTC